Below are 26 T cell receptor beta chains sequenced from a single sample in a study of OX40 agonist ivuxolimab in advanced cancers. Profiled with immunoSEQ multiplex PCR; TCRdb holds only in-frame clones, not every one. The sample includes about 67,000 clones, about 89% of them seen just once. The source was CD4+ or CD8+ T cells sorted from blood, collected in a trial of the OX40 agonist ivuxolimab. Source of these receptors: an adult with an advanced solid tumor such as melanoma, head and neck, liver or kidney cancer.

The chain recombines TRBV12-2 with TRBJ1-2; the table gives TRBD1 as D, unverified against the DNA. TRBV12-2 corresponds to a pseudogene. This CDR3 is built from 16 residues. As DNA, the CDR3 is TGTGCAAGTCGCTTTGGGAACAGGGGGACCTTGAGGGGCTACACCTTC. Translating it yields CASRFGNRGTLRGYTF.

The rearrangement links TRBV5-6 to TRBJ2-1; 11 nucleotides line up with TRBD1. Trimming cost V 2 bases and J 9 bases; bases outside gene matches: 10. CDR1 and CDR2 (germline): SGHDT, YYEEEE. There are 16 residues in the CDR3. CDR3 bases: TGTGCCAGCAGCTTAATCGGACGGACAGGGGGCGGTGAGCAGTTCTTC. This codes for CASSLIGRTGGGEQFF.

The chain carries TRBV5-1 and TRBJ2-5, with TRBD1 matching over 7 bases. This CDR3 has 16 amino acids. Germline CDR1 reads SGHRS; CDR2 reads YFSETQ. J lost 4 bases, V lost 1 base, and 10 bases had no gene match. CDR3 sequence: CASSLTGAIGGETQYF. Here the CDR3 DNA reads TGCGCCAGCAGCTTGACAGGGGCGATAGGAGGAGAGACCCAGTACTTC.

The chain recombines TRBV5-4 with TRBJ2-1, with D possibly being TRBD2 (6 bases). Germline values: CDR1 SGHNT, CDR2 YYREEE (reference sequence). The CDR3 has 15 amino acids. Deletions cut 5 bases from V and 6 bases from J, with 18 bases between. In DNA form, the CDR3 reads TGTGCCAGCAGTCGGGGTCTGGAGGGAGGCAATGAGCAGTTCTTC. This sequence encodes CASSRGLEGGNEQFF.

The chain couples TRBV7-9 to TRBJ2-7; perhaps D is TRBD1 or TRBD2 (5 bases each). Per germline, CDR1 SEHNR and CDR2 FQNEAQ (reference sequence). V was cut by 5 bases and J by 6 bases, with 20 bases left in between. The CDR3 spans 15 residues. This chain's CDR3 is CASSKLQWDGGEQYF. CDR3 in DNA: TGTGCCAGCAGCAAACTTCAGTGGGATGGGGGCGAGCAGTACTTC.

V gene TRBV10-3 combines with J gene TRBJ2-7; 12 bases map to TRBD1. CDR3 size: 17 residues. The germline V gene encodes CDR1 ENHRY and CDR2 SYGVKD. Trimming cost V 4 bases and J 3 bases; bases outside gene matches: 10. The CDR3 bases are TGTGCCATCAGTGTTTGGGACAGGGGGCTGGTAGGCTACGAGCAGTACTTC. It encodes CAISVWDRGLVGYEQYF.

V usage is TRBV5-4 and J usage is TRBJ2-3; tentatively, D is TRBD1 (6 bases). CDR3 length equals 13 residues. CDR1 and CDR2 (germline): SGHNT, YYREEE (reference sequence). V lost 5 bases, J lost 3 bases, and 10 bases lay in between. The CDR3 here is CASRWDTTDTQYF. In DNA, the CDR3 is TGTGCCAGCAGGTGGGACACGACAGATACGCAGTATTTT.

The chain employs TRBV6-1 and TRBJ1-1, with a tentative D call TRBD1 (5 bases). The CDR3 consists of 13 residues. V lost 2 bases and J 3 bases, leaving 7 bases between the germline ends. The germline V gene has CDR1 MNHNS and CDR2 SASEGT. The CDR3 loop reads CASSELGDTEAFF. For the CDR3, the DNA is TGTGCCAGCAGTGAATTGGGGGACACTGAAGCTTTCTTT.

This chain joins TRBV6-1 and TRBJ1-5; D not resolved. Germline CDR1 MNHNS, CDR2 SASEGT. The CDR3 spans 12 residues. Trimming pared 7 bases from V and 7 bases from J, leaving 11 bases between. The DNA for the CDR3 is TGTGCCAGCAACCTGCACTGGCAGCCCCAGCATTTT. The encoded protein is CASNLHWQPQHF.

V and J are TRBV5-4 and TRBJ2-5; possibly TRBD2 for D (7 bases). The length of the CDR3 is 16 residues. Looked up from germline, CDR1 is SGHNT and CDR2 is YYREEE (reference sequence). The germline V and J ends were trimmed by 0 bases and 3 bases, with 15 bases remaining between them. The CDR3 region is CASSLAHREGKETQYF. CDR3 bases: TGTGCCAGCAGCTTGGCCCACAGGGAGGGGAAAGAGACCCAGTACTTC.

This rearrangement joins TRBV27 to TRBJ2-3; 13 positions match TRBD2. The V gene end was trimmed by 6 bases and the J gene end by 6 bases; junction bases not matched to a gene: 12. This CDR3 is built from 17 residues. Germline V gene sequence: CDR1 MNHEY, CDR2 SMNVEV (reference sequence). The CDR3 spells CASSLGLAGPKSDTQYF. The DNA for the CDR3 is TGTGCCAGCAGCCTGGGACTAGCGGGACCTAAGAGCGATACGCAGTATTTT.

CDR3 sequence (DNA): TGTGCCAGCAGCCTTCAGGGGGGATACTGGGGAGCTTTCTTT. As protein: CASSLQGGYWGAFF. The genes are TRBV7-9 and TRBJ1-1, with 7 nucleotides matching TRBD1. The trim removed 5 bases at V and 10 bases at J, leaving 13 bases unmatched. This CDR3 spans 14 amino acids. The V gene's germline CDR1 is SEHNR and CDR2 FQNEAQ (reference sequence).

The chain links TRBV27 to TRBJ2-7, with D tentatively TRBD2 (5 bases). The CDR3 sequence is 13 residues long. CDR1 is MNHEY and CDR2 is SMNVEV in the germline V gene (reference sequence). Trimming shortened V by 4 bases and J by 0 bases, and 7 bases separated the two germline ends. CDR3 in DNA: TGTGCCAGCAGTTCAGCGGACTCCTACGAGCAGTACTTC. It is translated as CASSSADSYEQYF.

A few counts support this clone. The chain is built from TRBV19 and TRBJ2-5; weak D call: TRBD1 (5 bases). Per the germline V gene, CDR1 is LNHDA and CDR2 is SQIVND (reference sequence). The CDR3 is made up of 14 amino acids. V lost 0 bases, J lost 8 bases, and 13 bases lay in between. The CDR3 DNA follows: TGTGCCAGTAGTATAGATTACTCAGGGAATACCCAGTACTTC. Translating it yields CASSIDYSGNTQYF.

This chain connects TRBV28 to TRBJ1-1; 9 nucleotides agree with TRBD1. The V and J ends lost 5 bases and 4 bases, in that order; junction bases with no gene match: 11. CDR3 length: 16 amino acids. Germline V gene lookup returns CDR1 MDHEN and CDR2 SYDVKM. The CDR3 DNA reads as TGTGCCAGCAGTACCAGGGACAGGGTCTCTCCCACTGAAGCTTTCTTT. Its protein is CASSTRDRVSPTEAFF.

This chain joins TRBV9 and TRBJ2-5; D is uncertain. Germline CDR1 and CDR2: SGDLS and YYNGEE. CDR3 length: 11 amino acids. V gave up 0 bases and J gave up 3 bases, with 0 bases separating them. CDR3 coding DNA: TGTGCCAGCAGCGTAGAAGAGACCCAGTACTTC. Its protein product is CASSVEETQYF.

CDR3 DNA sequence: TGTGCCAGCAGCTTGGGACACGGGGGCCACAATGAGCAGTTCTTC. It is translated as CASSLGHGGHNEQFF. This sequence joins TRBV5-5 and TRBJ2-1; D could derive from TRBD1 or TRBD2 (6 bases each). Germline lookup yields CDR1 SGHKS and CDR2 YYEKEE (reference sequence). Deletions cut 0 bases from V and 5 bases from J, with 12 bases between. The CDR3 covers 15 residues.

The gene calls are TRBV7-9 and TRBJ2-3; tentative D call: TRBD2 (5 bases). The CDR3 runs 14 residues. The germline CDR1 and CDR2 sequences are SEHNR and FQNEAQ (reference sequence). The V end lost 1 base, the J end lost 2 bases, and 7 bases lay between the germline ends. The CDR3 is CASSLDGVTDTQYF. DNA for the CDR3: TGTGCCAGCAGCTTAGACGGGGTCACAGATACGCAGTATTTT.

This sequence joins TRBV5-1 and TRBJ2-3; 10 nucleotides match TRBD2. The CDR3 contains 16 residues. Trimming took 1 base from V and 0 from J; bases not matched to a gene: 2. CDR1 is SGHRS and CDR2 is YFSETQ in the germline V gene. CDR3 loop: CASSLFSGGSTDTQYF. CDR3 coding DNA: TGCGCCAGCAGCTTGTTTAGCGGGGGGAGCACAGATACGCAGTATTTT.

This sequence joins TRBV29-1 and TRBJ2-5; D possibly corresponds to TRBD2 (6 bases). The CDR3 sequence is 13 residues long. The germline V gene has CDR1 SQVTM and CDR2 ANQGSEA. V shed 0 bases and J shed 5 bases, with 10 bases lying between them. The CDR3 DNA reads as TGCAGCGTTGAAGAACAGGCGGGGGAGACCCAGTACTTC. Protein product: CSVEEQAGETQYF. Full variable domain (missing parts from reference TRBV29-1 and TRBJ2-5): SAVISQKPSRDICQRGTSLTIQCQVDSQVTMMFWYRQQPGQSLTLIATANQGSEATYESGFVIDKFPISRPNLTFSTLTVSNMSPEDSSIYLCSVEEQAGETQYFGPGTRLLVL.

J is TRBJ2-5 and V is TRBV9; D is unresolved. The CDR3 extends over 15 amino acids. Deletions cut 0 bases from V and 2 bases from J, with 11 bases between. Germline lookup yields CDR1 SGDLS and CDR2 YYNGEE. The CDR3 here is CASSVVGATQETQYF. The CDR3 bases are TGTGCCAGCAGCGTAGTCGGCGCCACGCAAGAGACCCAGTACTTC.

The V gene is TRBV11-3, the J gene TRBJ1-1; TRBD1 matches at 7 bases. V lost 8 bases, J lost 11 bases, and 11 bases stayed unmatched. The length of the CDR3 is 12 residues. Germline lookup yields CDR1 SGHNT and CDR2 YENEEA. The CDR3 DNA sequence: TGTGCCAGCGGGGAACTACAGGGGATGGCTTTCTTT. As protein: CASGELQGMAFF.

The chain is built from TRBV28 and TRBJ1-5, with 10 nucleotides matching TRBD1. CDR3 size: 18 residues. CDR1 and CDR2 (germline): MDHEN, SYDVKM. The V segment lost 6 bases and the J segment 0 bases; nucleotides outside the gene matches: 11. The CDR3 here is CASSSRTGGEGSNQPQHF. The CDR3 DNA reads TGTGCCAGCAGCTCAAGGACAGGGGGTGAAGGTAGCAATCAGCCCCAGCATTTT.

The CDR3 protein is CASSRNDRALNTEAFF. CDR3 in DNA: TGTGCCAGCAGCAGGAACGACAGGGCCTTGAACACTGAAGCTTTCTTT. The chain has TRBV5-4 and TRBJ1-1; 7 nucleotides align to TRBD1. Germline trimming cut 4 bases from V and 0 bases from J; bases unmatched to any gene: 9. Germline V gene sequence: CDR1 SGHNT, CDR2 YYREEE (reference sequence). CDR3 length equals 16 residues. Using reference TRBV5-4 and TRBJ1-1 for the parts outside the CDR3, the full variable domain is ETGVTQSPTHLIKTRGQQVTLRCSSQSGHNTVSWYQQALGQGPQFIFQYYREEENGRGNFPPRFSGLQFPNYSSELNVNALELDDSALYLCASSRNDRALNTEAFFGQGTRLTVV.

The V call is TRBV7-2, the J call TRBJ2-5; D unclear. The CDR3 spans 14 residues. Germline assignment: CDR1 SGHTA and CDR2 FQGNSA. V lost 0 bases and J 5 bases, leaving 10 bases between the germline ends. The CDR3 here is CASSLAQPRETQYF. The CDR3 DNA reads as TGTGCCAGCAGCTTAGCACAGCCCAGGGAGACCCAGTACTTC. The variable domain in full, with the rest retrieved from reference TRBV7-2 and TRBJ2-5, is GAGVSQSPSNKVTEKGKDVELRCDPISGHTALYWYRQSLGQGLEFLIYFQGNSAPDKSGLPSDRFSAERTGGSVSTLTIQRTQQEDSAVYLCASSLAQPRETQYFGPGTRLLVL.

The V and J genes are TRBV7-9 and TRBJ2-1; the D is unclear. V was trimmed by 0 bases and J by 8 bases, leaving 14 bases between them. The CDR3 length is 15 residues. The germline gives CDR1 SEHNR, CDR2 FQNEAQ (reference sequence). CDR3 amino acids: CASSLAPAPADEQFF. In DNA form, the CDR3 reads TGTGCCAGCAGCTTAGCACCGGCTCCTGCAGATGAGCAGTTCTTC.